A single sample gave rise to the 30 T cell receptor beta chains below, sequenced in a study of T-cell reconstitution after alpha-beta-depleted transplantation in children. Preparation of the TCRbeta library involved a method that used unique molecular identifiers. TCRdb reprocessed the PCR reads with MiXCR, giving one entry per CDR3 protein. The sample yields approximately 630,000 distinct CDR3 sequences, around 13% seen once. The specimen comprised PBMCs, sampled before TCRalphabeta/CD19-depleted stem cell transplant. All receptors come from a girl aged 2-9 years with congenital amegakaryocytic thrombocytopenia, due to receive a stem cell transplant.

This clonotype was counted ten times or more. This chain connects TRBV12-3 or TRBV12-4 to TRBJ1-5, with D unclear. Deletions cut 9 bases from V and 0 bases from J, with 18 bases between. This CDR3 has 16 residues. CDR3 DNA: TGTGCCAGTGGGCCCGGGAGACGTTATAGCAATCAGCCCCAGCATTTT. Protein product: CASGPGRRYSNQPQHF.

V gene TRBV15 combines with J gene TRBJ2-2, with no clear D. This CDR3 spans 14 amino acids. The V and J ends lost 4 bases and 4 bases respectively, with 10 bases between them. Germline V gives CDR1 LNHNV, CDR2 YYDKDF (reference sequence). The CDR3, as DNA: TGTGCCACCAGCATACAGCGAGCCACCGGGGAGCTGTTTTTT. Translation: CATSIQRATGELFF.

At least ten counts were recorded for this clonotype. The chain links TRBV6-2 or TRBV6-3 to TRBJ1-5; the D gene is possibly TRBD1 (5 bases). There are 12 residues in the CDR3. Germline V gene data show CDR1 as MNHEY and CDR2 as SVGEGT. Trimming removed 2 bases from V and 6 bases from J, with 5 bases in between. The CDR3: CASSYGAQPQHF. In DNA, the CDR3 is TGTGCCAGCAGTTACGGGGCTCAGCCCCAGCATTTT.

This clonotype was seen a handful of times. This chain uses TRBV20-1 with TRBJ1-5; possible D gene TRBD1, 5 bases. This CDR3 comprises 12 residues. Germline V gives CDR1 DFQATT, CDR2 SNEGSKA (reference sequence). Trimming took 1 base from V and 4 from J, leaving 5 bases between them. The CDR3 region is CSARAGNQPQHF. CDR3 DNA sequence: TGCAGTGCTAGAGCAGGGAATCAGCCCCAGCATTTT.

This clonotype was seen many times. The rearrangement uses TRBV12-3 or TRBV12-4 and TRBJ2-5, with unresolved D. The V gene lost 7 bases and the J gene lost 4 bases, with 7 bases spanning the gap. The CDR3 is 11 amino acids. The CDR3 bases are TGTGCCAGCACCTTTGGAGAGACCCAGTACTTC. It is translated as CASTFGETQYF.

This clonotype has only a few counts. The J gene is TRBJ2-7, the V gene TRBV21-1; the table's D call, TRBD1, has no DNA check behind it. TRBV21-1 is a pseudogene segment. This CDR3 has 16 residues. The CDR3 loop reads CASSRKGYGGVREQYF. DNA for the CDR3: TGTGCCAGCAGCCGCAAAGGGTATGGGGGAGTGAGGGAGCAGTACTTC.

Turning to this clonotype: A much larger clone differs from this one at a single base, so this may be a read error. The chain carries TRBV12-3 or TRBV12-4 and TRBJ1-5; 9 bases are a match to TRBD1. The J segment lost 6 bases and the V segment lost 6 bases, leaving 6 bases of the junction unmatched. The CDR3 is made up of 14 amino acids. The chain's CDR3 is CASRGQGLSQPQHF. The CDR3, as DNA: TGTGCCAGCAGAGGACAGGGGTTGAGTCAGCCCCAGCATTTT.

This clonotype was observed a few times. The J gene is TRBJ2-5, the V gene TRBV18, with TRBD2 as a possible D gene (5 bases). Trimming left V 2 bases short and J 4 bases short, with 14 bases between. Germline-derived CDR1 and CDR2 are KGHSH and LQKENI. The CDR3 length is 15 residues. The CDR3 loop reads CASSPGPGFGETQYF. The CDR3 DNA follows: TGTGCCAGCTCACCAGGTCCGGGGTTTGGAGAGACCCAGTACTTC.

As for this clonotype: A clone one base away is much larger, so this may be a read error. J is TRBJ2-1 and V is TRBV29-1; no reliable D call. Germline CDR1 reads SQVTM; CDR2 reads ANQGSEA. The CDR3 length is 11 residues. Trimming left V 4 bases short and J 4 bases short, with 5 bases between. DNA for the CDR3: TGCAGCGTTGGGGATTACAATGAGCAGTTCTTC. Residues: CSVGDYNEQFF.

This clonotype was counted at least ten times. The chain recombines TRBV10-3 with TRBJ1-3; TRBD1 is a possible D gene (5 bases). This CDR3 has 14 amino acids. From germline, CDR1 is ENHRY and CDR2 SYGVKD. V lost 4 bases and J lost 0, with 7 bases in between. CDR3: CAISVDSSGNTIYF. The DNA for the CDR3 is TGTGCCATCAGTGTAGACAGCTCTGGAAACACCATATATTTT.

The CDR3 DNA is TGCAGTGCTAGAGATTGGGGCGGGACGAACACCGGGGAGCTGTTTTTT. This codes for CSARDWGGTNTGELFF. The rearrangement links TRBV20-1 to TRBJ2-2; perhaps TRBD2 as D (6 bases). Germline loops: CDR1 DFQATT, CDR2 SNEGSKA (reference sequence). The CDR3 has 16 residues. V was clipped by 0 bases and J by 0 bases, with 11 bases between them.

This clonotype was found many times. The rearrangement links TRBV20-1 to TRBJ2-7; D ambiguous. The germline V gene encodes CDR1 DFQATT and CDR2 SNEGSKA (reference sequence). There are 15 residues in the CDR3. V shed 3 bases and J shed 1 base, with 16 bases lying between them. The CDR3 DNA follows: TGCAGTGCTAGGCAGACGGGTATCATATCCTACGAGCAGTACTTC. It yields the protein CSARQTGIISYEQYF.

There are many counts of this clonotype. V usage is TRBV10-3 and J usage is TRBJ1-1; a possible D gene is TRBD1 (5 bases). This CDR3 contains 14 residues. Between the trimmed V and J ends, which lost 2 bases and 12 bases, there was a span of 19 bases. Germline values: CDR1 ENHRY, CDR2 SYGVKD. The CDR3 nucleotides are TGTGCCATCAGTGAGACGGGACCCTCCCCCCTTACTTTCTTT. Residues: CAISETGPSPLTFF.

This clonotype was picked up many times. This rearrangement joins TRBV27 to TRBJ1-6; D remains unclear. The V gene lost 5 bases and the J gene lost 8 bases, with 10 bases spanning the gap. The CDR3 is 13 amino acids. CDR1 and CDR2 (germline): MNHEY, SMNVEV (reference sequence). The DNA of the CDR3 is TGTGCCAGCAGTGGACCGGAGGATTCACCCCTCCACTTT. Protein sequence: CASSGPEDSPLHF.

The CDR3 here is CATSRGPDNEQFF. The CDR3 DNA reads as TGTGCCACCAGCCGGGGGCCCGACAATGAGCAGTTCTTC. V usage is TRBV24-1 and J usage is TRBJ2-1; D may match TRBD1 or TRBD2 (6 bases each). Germline assignment: CDR1 KGHDR and CDR2 SFDVKD. The V end was cut by 7 bases, the J end by 5 bases, with 11 bases between. This CDR3 region has 13 residues.

The chain recombines TRBV30 with TRBJ2-2; either TRBD1 or TRBD2 may fit D (5 bases each). The V and J ends lost 6 bases and 7 bases respectively, with 15 bases between them. CDR3 length: 13 residues. CDR1 GTSNPN and CDR2 SVGIG come from the germline V gene (reference sequence). In DNA, the CDR3 is TGTGCCTGCTACGTCCATGGGGGCGGGGAGCTGTTTTTT. Translated: CACYVHGGGELFF.

As to this clonotype: A much larger clone lies one base from this, so it may be a read error. The chain has TRBV28 and TRBJ2-1; TRBD1 matches at 11 bases. Germline CDR1 and CDR2: MDHEN and SYDVKM. The CDR3 is 14 residues long. The CDR3 loop is CASSTGTGGNAQFF. The CDR3 nucleotides read TGTGCCAGCAGTACCGGGACAGGGGGGAATGCGCAGTTCTTC.

Many counts were recorded for this clonotype. The gene calls are TRBV27 and TRBJ1-2, with a possible D match to TRBD1 (5 bases). V lost 0 bases to trimming and J lost 4 bases, with 6 bases between them. Germline CDR1 and CDR2: MNHEY and SMNVEV (reference sequence). The CDR3 length is 13 residues. CDR3 amino acids: CASSLSGTYGYTF. CDR3 DNA sequence: TGTGCCAGCAGTTTATCAGGGACCTATGGCTACACCTTC.

On this clonotype itself: Sequence at one end of the junction differs from germline and may be a read error. The genes are TRBV20-1 and TRBJ2-1, with 12 positions matching TRBD2. This CDR3 contains 17 residues. Germline V CDR1 and CDR2: DFQATT, SNEGSKA (reference sequence). The CDR3 protein is CCARSLAGGPLYNEQFF. As DNA, the CDR3 is TGCTGTGCTAGAAGCCTAGCGGGAGGGCCCCTCTACAATGAGCAGTTCTTC.

This clonotype was counted ten times or more. The CDR3 here is CSANRVPSTDTQYF. CDR3 DNA: TGCAGTGCAAACAGGGTTCCAAGCACAGATACGCAGTATTTT. V is TRBV20-1 and J is TRBJ2-3; TRBD1 is a possible D gene (6 bases). The V end lost 6 bases, the J end lost 0 bases, and 13 bases lay between the germline ends. Germline CDR1 is DFQATT and CDR2 is SNEGSKA (reference sequence). The CDR3 consists of 14 residues.

The rearrangement uses TRBV7-7 and TRBJ2-1, with 10 positions matching TRBD1. The CDR3 runs to 17 residues. Trimming cost V 1 base and J 6 bases; bases outside gene matches: 9. CDR1 and CDR2 from the germline V gene are SSHAT and FNYEAQ (reference sequence). The DNA for the CDR3 is TGTGCCAGCAGCTTAGGGTTAGGGACAGGGGCCATCAATGAGCAGTTCTTC. Translation gives CASSLGLGTGAINEQFF.

This clonotype was detected only a few times. The gene calls are TRBV27 and TRBJ2-1, with a tentative D call TRBD1 (6 bases). With 3 bases removed from V and 8 bases from J, the gap between germline ends came to 17 bases. The CDR3 totals 15 residues. Germline V gene data show CDR1 as MNHEY and CDR2 as SMNVEV (reference sequence). The CDR3: CASSLFDRRGDEQFF. DNA of the CDR3: TGTGCCAGCAGTTTGTTTGATCGCAGGGGAGATGAGCAGTTCTTC.

This clonotype showed up many times. V gene TRBV20-1 combines with J gene TRBJ2-1; TRBD2 matches 7 bases. After removal of 3 bases from V and 5 bases from J, the junction contained 7 bases not matched to a gene. There are 14 residues in the CDR3. Germline values: CDR1 DFQATT, CDR2 SNEGSKA (reference sequence). CDR3 DNA sequence: TGCAGTGCTAGGTACCTAGCGGAGCACAATGAGCAGTTCTTC. The encoded protein is CSARYLAEHNEQFF.

The chain is built from TRBV21-1 and TRBJ2-7; TRBD2 reflects the table's D call only, with no check against the DNA. TRBV21-1 is a pseudogene. This CDR3 contains 15 residues. This chain's CDR3 is CASTLGLFFSYEQYF. CDR3 nucleotides: TGTGCCAGCACCCTGGGACTTTTTTTTTCCTACGAGCAGTACTTC.

This clonotype was counted at least ten times. The V and J genes are TRBV11-2 and TRBJ2-1; 7 bases are a match to TRBD2. CDR3 length equals 18 residues. Unmatched junction bases numbered 13, after V lost 1 base and J lost 4 bases. Per germline, CDR1 SGHAT and CDR2 FQNNGV. The DNA of the CDR3 is TGTGCCAGCAGCTTAGTATCCAGCGGGGAGACTACTTACAATGAGCAGTTCTTC. It codes for CASSLVSSGETTYNEQFF.

This clonotype was counted at least ten times. V is TRBV6-4 and J is TRBJ2-1, with no clear D. The CDR3 totals 12 residues. CDR1 is MRHNA, CDR2 SNTAGT, per germline. V was clipped by 2 bases and J by 8 bases, with 7 bases between them. CDR3 region: CASSDDTHEQFF. As DNA, the CDR3 is TGTGCCAGCAGTGACGATACACATGAGCAGTTCTTC.

About this clonotype itself: With a much larger clone just one base away, this may be a read error. This chain uses TRBV12-3 or TRBV12-4 with TRBJ1-2; D perhaps matches TRBD1 (5 bases). This CDR3 has 12 amino acids. Trimming stripped 3 bases from V and 12 bases from J, with 14 bases between. The CDR3 spells CASSFRGRGDTF. CDR3 bases: TGTGCCAGCAGTTTCCGAGGGAGGGGCGACACCTTC.

This clonotype was counted ten times or more. V usage is TRBV6-1 and J usage is TRBJ1-4; D possibly corresponds to TRBD1 (5 bases). The CDR3 is made up of 14 amino acids. Trimming shortened V by 6 bases and J by 2 bases, and 10 bases separated the two germline ends. The germline V gene has CDR1 MNHNS and CDR2 SASEGT. The CDR3 bases are TGTGCCAGCAGATGGGGCGGTACTAATGAAAAACTGTTTTTT. Protein: CASRWGGTNEKLFF.

J is TRBJ1-2 and V is TRBV20-1; 8 bases fit TRBD1. The germline V gene has CDR1 DFQATT and CDR2 SNEGSKA (reference sequence). V shed 5 bases, J shed 4 bases, and the junction held 6 bases outside the gene matches. The CDR3 has 13 amino acids. The CDR3 protein is CSAPDRASYGYTF. The CDR3 coding sequence is TGCAGTGCTCCGGACAGGGCTAGCTATGGCTACACCTTC.

This clonotype was counted ten times or more. The CDR3 DNA is TGTGCCAGCAGCACTGAGGGAACCCAGTACTTC. This sequence encodes CASSTEGTQYF. The V and J genes are TRBV7-6 and TRBJ2-5, with D tentatively TRBD2 (5 bases). Per germline, CDR1 SGHVS and CDR2 FNYEAQ. The CDR3 runs to 11 residues. V was trimmed by 5 bases and J by 8 bases, leaving 9 bases between them.